The 24 T cell receptor beta chains below all came from one sample that was sequenced in a study of CD8 T cells in ankylosing spondylitis. TCRdb reprocessed the 5' RACE reads with MiXCR, giving one entry per CDR3 protein. The table lists 250,000 or so distinct CDR3 sequences, 15% to 20% of them singletons, with around a third in the top ten. The sample comprised blood, either unsorted or a sorted T cell fraction (not recorded which). These TCRs come from a male donor with ankylosing spondylitis or in good health (not recorded which).

This clonotype was seen a handful of times. V usage is TRBV29-1 and J usage is TRBJ2-3; D uncertain. In germline, CDR1 is SQVTM, CDR2 ANQGSEA. The CDR3 consists of 13 residues. The germline V and J ends were trimmed by 4 bases and 2 bases, with 10 bases remaining between them. The chain's CDR3 is CSVGHSATDTQYF. CDR3 in DNA: TGCAGCGTTGGTCACAGCGCCACAGATACGCAGTATTTT.

This clonotype came up a few times. This rearrangement joins TRBV5-6 to TRBJ1-5; 8 bases map to TRBD1. Germline-derived CDR1 and CDR2 are SGHDT and YYEEEE. CDR3 length: 17 amino acids. The V gene end was trimmed by 0 bases and the J gene end by 6 bases; junction bases not matched to a gene: 11. CDR3 region: CASSLVGGRGQAQPQHF. In DNA form, the CDR3 reads TGTGCCAGCAGCTTGGTAGGCGGAAGGGGACAGGCTCAGCCCCAGCATTTT.

As DNA, the CDR3 is TGTGCCAGCAGCCGAGGACAGGACTACGAGCAGTACTTC. Translated: CASSRGQDYEQYF. This chain joins TRBV7-2 and TRBJ2-7; 7 bases align to TRBD1. CDR3 length equals 13 residues. Germline CDR1 reads SGHTA; CDR2 reads FQGNSA. V was pared by 5 bases and J by 3 bases, with 4 bases of the junction left unmatched.

The V and J genes are TRBV27 and TRBJ2-7; 13 bases line up with TRBD2. The germline V gene encodes CDR1 MNHEY and CDR2 SMNVEV (reference sequence). After removal of 8 bases from V and 6 bases from J, the junction contained 16 bases not matched to a gene. The CDR3 covers 17 residues. The DNA for the CDR3 is TGTGCCAGCCGCCCGGGACTAGCGGGAAGTACGGCTAGCGAGCAGTACTTC. Its protein is CASRPGLAGSTASEQYF.

At least ten counts were recorded for this clonotype. The chain employs TRBV2 and TRBJ2-7; D is undetermined. This CDR3 contains 13 residues. The germline V gene has CDR1 SNHLY and CDR2 FYNNEI. V was shortened by 7 bases and J by 0 bases, with 10 bases between the two germline ends. The chain's CDR3 is CASITASSYEQYF. The CDR3 DNA sequence: TGTGCCAGCATTACGGCGAGCTCCTACGAGCAGTACTTC.

This clonotype has a handful of counts. This chain links TRBV27 with TRBJ1-1; D remains ambiguous. The germline V gene encodes CDR1 MNHEY and CDR2 SMNVEV (reference sequence). The CDR3 totals 13 residues. Trimming took off 7 bases at V and 1 base at J, with 10 bases between the two ends. The CDR3 bases are TGTGCCAGCAAGTTTTTGCAGAACACTGAAGCTTTCTTT. This translates into CASKFLQNTEAFF.

The J gene is TRBJ1-1, the V gene TRBV9, with D perhaps TRBD1 (5 bases). Germline CDR1 SGDLS, CDR2 YYNGEE. The CDR3 spans 17 residues. Trimming removed 6 bases from V and 6 bases from J, with 27 bases in between. The CDR3 coding sequence is TGTGCCAGCATAGCCGATGATTCGACAGCCTTTAACCCTGAAGCTTTCTTT. Protein sequence: CASIADDSTAFNPEAFF. The full variable domain, completed using reference TRBV9 and TRBJ1-1, is DSGVTQTPKHLITATGQRVTLRCSPRSGDLSVYWYQQSLDQGLQFLIQYYNGEERAKGNILERFSAQQFPDLHSELNLSSLELGDSALYFCASIADDSTAFNPEAFFGQGTRLTVV.

In nucleotides, the CDR3 is TGTGCCAGCAGCTTAACGTGGGTCTCCTCTTTCGGCGGGGTCTACAATGAGCAGTTCTTC. Protein: CASSLTWVSSFGGVYNEQFF. This rearrangement joins TRBV7-3 to TRBJ2-1, with D perhaps TRBD2 (6 bases). CDR1 SGHTA and CDR2 FQGTGA come from the germline V gene. This CDR3 is built from 20 residues. V was pared by 0 bases and J by 3 bases, with 24 bases between.

This rearrangement joins TRBV6-5 to TRBJ1-4; 9 bases fit TRBD1. CDR3 length: 16 residues. The V and J ends lost 0 bases and 11 bases, in that order; junction bases with no gene match: 10. The germline V gene encodes CDR1 MNHEY and CDR2 SVGAGI. CDR3 region: CASSYSMGTGMEKLFF. In DNA, the CDR3 is TGTGCCAGCAGTTACTCGATGGGGACAGGGATGGAGAAACTGTTTTTT.

This clonotype was recorded at least ten times. The V call is TRBV29-1, the J call TRBJ2-1; 7 bases fit TRBD1. This CDR3 region has 14 residues. With V trimmed by 6 bases and J by 2 bases, 7 bases remained unmatched. Germline V CDR1 and CDR2: SQVTM, ANQGSEA. In DNA, the CDR3 is TGCAGCGTCGAGCCCGACAGGGCCTACAATGAGCAGTTCTTC. This gives the protein CSVEPDRAYNEQFF.

This clonotype was picked up a small number of times. The chain has TRBV7-9 and TRBJ2-7; possible D gene TRBD1, 5 bases. The CDR3 runs 13 residues. CDR1 and CDR2 from the germline V gene are SEHNR and FQNEAQ (reference sequence). V was shortened by 2 bases and J by 6 bases, with 11 bases between the two germline ends. CDR3 coding DNA: TGTGCCAGCAGCTTATACCCAGGGATCGAGCAGTACTTC. The encoded protein is CASSLYPGIEQYF.

The rearrangement uses TRBV20-1 and TRBJ2-1, with 7 bases lining up with TRBD2. Trimming took 4 bases from V and 2 from J; bases not matched to a gene: 2. The CDR3 is 13 residues long. CDR1 is DFQATT, CDR2 SNEGSKA, per germline (reference sequence). The CDR3 bases are TGCAGTGCTAAGCGGGAAACCTACAATGAGCAGTTCTTC. Its protein is CSAKRETYNEQFF.

This clonotype was detected only a few times. The chain couples TRBV7-8 to TRBJ2-5, with D possibly being TRBD1 (6 bases). This CDR3 contains 14 residues. V dropped 5 bases and J dropped 5 bases, with 15 bases sitting between them. Germline V gene sequence: CDR1 SGHVS, CDR2 FQNEAQ. This CDR3 reads CASSHRMQGETQYF. As DNA, the CDR3 is TGTGCCAGCAGCCACCGGATGCAGGGGGAGACCCAGTACTTC. The whole variable domain, remainder taken from reference TRBV7-8 and TRBJ2-5, is GAGVSQSPRYKVAKRGQDVALRCDPISGHVSLFWYQQALGQGPEFLTYFQNEAQLDKSGLPSDRFFAERPEGSVSTLKIQRTQQEDSAVYLCASSHRMQGETQYFGPGTRLLVL.

In this sample, this clonotype turned up a few times. The rearrangement joins TRBV20-1 to TRBJ2-7, with D unclear. Germline-derived CDR1 and CDR2 are DFQATT and SNEGSKA (reference sequence). CDR3 length equals 13 residues. Trimming shortened V by 5 bases and J by 2 bases, and 13 bases separated the two germline ends. CDR3 nucleotides: TGCAGTGCTCTAGAAGTCCAGGCCTACGAGCAGTACTTC. It encodes CSALEVQAYEQYF.

V is TRBV6-2 or TRBV6-3 and J is TRBJ2-1; TRBD1 aligns across 7 bases. The germline gives CDR1 MNHEY, CDR2 SVGEGT. The CDR3 has 13 amino acids. V shed 2 bases, J shed 8 bases, and the junction held 3 bases outside the gene matches. The CDR3 region has the DNA TGTGCCAGCAGTTACAGGGGGCTGTATGAGCAGTTCTTC. Its protein is CASSYRGLYEQFF.

This clonotype came up a few times. V usage is TRBV6-1 and J usage is TRBJ2-1; the match to TRBD2 covers 11 bases. V lost 3 bases and J lost 4; bases outside the gene matches: 5. CDR3 length: 16 residues. Germline CDR1 reads MNHNS; CDR2 reads SASEGT. In DNA form, the CDR3 reads TGTGCCAGCAGTGACATAGCGGGAGGGGTGTACAATGAGCAGTTCTTC. Its translation is CASSDIAGGVYNEQFF.

In its sample, this clonotype was seen many times. V usage is TRBV4-1 and J usage is TRBJ1-2, with D uncertain. Trimming pared 0 bases from V and 3 bases from J, leaving 11 bases between. Germline values: CDR1 MGHRA, CDR2 YSYEKL. The CDR3 is made up of 15 amino acids. CDR3 DNA: TGCGCCAGCAGCCAAGACCCGGACGGATACTATGGCTACACCTTC. Protein: CASSQDPDGYYGYTF.

This chain connects TRBV4-1 to TRBJ1-5; D not certain. The V and J ends lost 4 bases and 3 bases respectively, with 13 bases between them. CDR3 length equals 15 residues. Germline assignment: CDR1 MGHRA and CDR2 YSYEKL. The DNA for the CDR3 is TGCGCCAGCAGCCCCGGAACTTCTAACAATCAGCCCCAGCATTTT. This encodes CASSPGTSNNQPQHF.

This chain links TRBV10-3 with TRBJ2-7, with D perhaps assigned TRBD1 or TRBD2 (6 bases each). Trimming shortened V by 2 bases and J by 2 bases, and 22 bases separated the two germline ends. Germline CDR1 and CDR2: ENHRY and SYGVKD. CDR3 size: 18 residues. In DNA, the CDR3 is TGTGCCATCAGTGAGCCGGGGGCGCCAGAGCGGCCTCCCTACGAGCAGTACTTC. Residues: CAISEPGAPERPPYEQYF.

This clonotype came up many times. The chain carries TRBV4-1 and TRBJ2-7; no firm D call. The ends were cut back, 1 base at V and 2 bases at J, with 12 bases in the middle. The CDR3 runs 15 residues. Germline loops: CDR1 MGHRA, CDR2 YSYEKL. CDR3 sequence (DNA): TGCGCCAGCAGCCAAGTTGTCTCGTCGGCCTACGAGCAGTACTTC. Protein product: CASSQVVSSAYEQYF.

CDR3 sequence: CASSLLAGSDNEQFF. Written as DNA, the CDR3 is TGTGCCAGCAGCTTACTAGCGGGTTCAGACAATGAGCAGTTCTTC. V usage is TRBV7-2 and J usage is TRBJ2-1; TRBD2 matches at 8 bases. The CDR3 sequence is 15 residues long. V gave up 2 bases and J gave up 5 bases; unmatched junction bases: 5. Germline loops: CDR1 SGHTA, CDR2 FQGNSA.

The chain employs TRBV27 and TRBJ2-7; 8 bases are a match to TRBD1. CDR1 and CDR2 (germline): MNHEY, SMNVEV (reference sequence). The CDR3 contains 13 residues. The J segment lost 1 base and the V segment lost 8 bases, leaving 4 bases of the junction unmatched. CDR3 sequence (DNA): TGTGCCAGCGGGGACAGGCCGTCCTACGAGCAGTACTTC. Translated, it gives CASGDRPSYEQYF.

This clonotype turned up a few times. The rearrangement links TRBV15 to TRBJ2-1; 7 bases fit TRBD1. The CDR3 consists of 17 residues. Trimming at V came to 0 bases and at J to 0 bases, leaving 5 bases not matched to a gene. Germline V CDR1 and CDR2: LNHNV, YYDKDF (reference sequence). CDR3 sequence: CATSRDRQGSSYNEQFF. Written as DNA, the CDR3 is TGTGCCACCAGCAGAGATCGACAGGGAAGCTCCTACAATGAGCAGTTCTTC.

This clonotype was found a few times. The chain uses TRBV2 and TRBJ2-1; 7 nucleotides agree with TRBD2. In germline, CDR1 is SNHLY, CDR2 FYNNEI. The CDR3 is made up of 17 amino acids. Unmatched junction bases numbered 7, after V lost 2 bases and J lost 0 bases. This CDR3 reads CASSEWGGQSSYNEQFF. DNA for the CDR3: TGTGCCAGCAGTGAATGGGGGGGTCAGAGCTCCTACAATGAGCAGTTCTTC.